A single sample is the source of the 18 T cell receptor beta chains below, sequenced in a study of PD-L1 blockade in urothelial cancer. The time point here: pretreatment peripheral blood. The assay was immunoSEQ multiplex PCR, and TCRdb's table has in-frame clones only and misses some. The data contain 45,000 to 50,000 clones, 70% to 80% of them singletons. This specimen was PBMCs, taken around atezolizumab (anti-PD-L1) treatment. The receptors come from a man between 65 and 79 years old with urothelial cancer.

The chain employs TRBV2 and TRBJ1-2, with D perhaps matching TRBD1 (5 bases). V was clipped by 2 bases and J by 7 bases, with 11 bases between them. Germline assignment: CDR1 SNHLY and CDR2 FYNNEI. The CDR3 length is 13 residues. The CDR3: CASSETEQGGYTF. Here the CDR3 DNA reads TGTGCCAGCAGTGAAACGGAGCAGGGTGGCTACACCTTC.

The chain combines TRBV6-1 with TRBJ1-1, with 7 bases fitting TRBD1. V shed 6 bases and J 5 bases; nucleotides not matched to a gene: 6. Per the germline V gene, CDR1 is MNHNS and CDR2 is SASEGT. The CDR3 runs to 13 residues. The CDR3 spells CASRAGTETEAFF. The CDR3, as DNA: TGTGCCAGCAGGGCCGGGACAGAAACTGAAGCTTTCTTT.

The rearrangement links TRBV18 to TRBJ1-1; D not resolved. Germline V gives CDR1 KGHSH, CDR2 LQKENI. CDR3 length equals 14 residues. Between the trimmed V and J ends, which lost 6 bases and 1 base, there was a span of 12 bases. The CDR3 coding sequence is TGTGCCAGCTCCCCCGGGGTGCGGAACACTGAAGCTTTCTTT. Translation: CASSPGVRNTEAFF. Drawing the rest from reference TRBV18 and TRBJ1-1, the complete variable domain is NAGVMQNPRHLVRRRGQEARLRCSPMKGHSHVYWYRQLPEEGLKFMVYLQKENIIDESGMPKERFSAEFPKEGPSILRIQQVVRGDSAAYFCASSPGVRNTEAFFGQGTRLTVV.

The J gene is TRBJ2-7, the V gene TRBV5-6, with TRBD1 matching over 8 bases. CDR3 length: 14 residues. J lost 4 bases, V lost 2 bases, and 5 bases had no gene match. Germline V gene lookup returns CDR1 SGHDT and CDR2 YYEEEE. The CDR3 nucleotides read TGTGCCAGCAGCTTCGACAGGGGTTCGTACGAGCAGTACTTC. Residues: CASSFDRGSYEQYF.

This clone was counted only a few times. This chain uses TRBV30 with TRBJ1-2; TRBD1 matches at 7 bases. The CDR3 totals 13 residues. Looked up from germline, CDR1 is GTSNPN and CDR2 is SVGIG (reference sequence). Trimming cost V 0 bases and J 8 bases; bases outside gene matches: 6. Here the CDR3 reads CAWSVAGGKGYTF. CDR3 coding DNA: TGTGCCTGGAGTGTGGCAGGGGGGAAAGGCTACACCTTC.

V and J are TRBV4-1 and TRBJ2-3; D call uncertain. In germline, CDR1 is MGHRA, CDR2 YSYEKL. This CDR3 region has 14 residues. With 2 bases removed from V and 1 base from J, the gap between germline ends came to 7 bases. CDR3 residues: CASSQTRGTDTQYF. The CDR3 DNA sequence: TGCGCCAGCAGCCAAACGCGAGGCACAGATACGCAGTATTTT.

The chain is built from TRBV28 and TRBJ1-2; 10 bases map to TRBD1. The CDR3 length is 16 residues. Germline-derived CDR1 and CDR2 are MDHEN and SYDVKM. Trimming took 1 base from V and 8 from J; bases not matched to a gene: 10. The CDR3 protein is CASSLSEGQGPGGYTF. The CDR3, as DNA: TGTGCCAGCAGTTTATCAGAGGGACAGGGGCCTGGAGGCTACACCTTC.

The chain combines TRBV6-5 with TRBJ1-2; D ambiguous. V was clipped by 2 bases and J by 7 bases, with 8 bases between them. From germline, CDR1 is MNHEY and CDR2 SVGAGI. This CDR3 is built from 12 residues. CDR3 nucleotides: TGTGCCAGCAGTTACGGCGGTCGTGGCTACACCTTC. Translating it yields CASSYGGRGYTF.

This clone occurred a few times. V gene TRBV5-1 combines with J gene TRBJ2-5; D is uncertain. The CDR3 runs 11 residues. V shed 0 bases and J shed 9 bases, with 6 bases lying between them. From germline, CDR1 is SGHRS and CDR2 YFSETQ. The CDR3 nucleotides read TGCGCCAGCAGCTTGGACGGTGCCCAGTACTTC. Encoded protein: CASSLDGAQYF.

V usage is TRBV2 and J usage is TRBJ2-6, with 9 nucleotides matching TRBD1. This CDR3 region has 15 residues. J lost 1 base, V lost 6 bases, and 1 base had no gene match. The germline gives CDR1 SNHLY, CDR2 FYNNEI. The CDR3 nucleotides read TGTGCCAGCAGACAGGGGGCATCTGGGGCCAACGTCCTGACTTTC. This sequence encodes CASRQGASGANVLTF.

V gene TRBV6-1 combines with J gene TRBJ1-2; a weak D match, TRBD1 (6 bases). In germline, CDR1 is MNHNS, CDR2 SASEGT. Trimming cost V 7 bases and J 0 bases, with 9 bases left between them. This CDR3 spans 13 amino acids. The CDR3 here is CASTRTANYGYTF. The CDR3 DNA reads TGTGCCAGCACCCGGACAGCTAACTATGGCTACACCTTC.

This clone has just one count. V usage is TRBV6-1 and J usage is TRBJ1-2; tentatively, D is TRBD1 (6 bases). Trimming cost V 6 bases and J 1 base, with 12 bases left between them. Germline V gives CDR1 MNHNS, CDR2 SASEGT. CDR3 length equals 14 residues. DNA of the CDR3: TGTGCCAGCAGGAGAAACAGGGATAACTATGGCTACACCTTC. Encoded protein: CASRRNRDNYGYTF.

The chain has TRBV2 and TRBJ1-2; 7 bases are shared with TRBD1. Germline values: CDR1 SNHLY, CDR2 FYNNEI. Trimming at V came to 4 bases and at J to 6 bases, leaving 11 bases not matched to a gene. This CDR3 contains 15 residues. This chain's CDR3 is CASSALTGRAHGYTF. In DNA form, the CDR3 reads TGTGCCAGCAGTGCCTTGACAGGGCGCGCCCATGGCTACACCTTC.

V gene TRBV19 combines with J gene TRBJ2-2; tentatively, D is TRBD2 (6 bases). CDR1 is LNHDA, CDR2 SQIVND, per germline (reference sequence). The V gene lost 6 bases and the J gene lost 6 bases, with 14 bases spanning the gap. This CDR3 is 14 amino acids long. CDR3 sequence reads: CASRPPGSAGELFF. The CDR3 region has the DNA TGTGCCAGTAGACCCCCCGGGAGTGCCGGGGAGCTGTTTTTT. Based on the CDR3 plus reference TRBV19 and TRBJ2-2, the full variable domain is DGGITQSPKYLFRKEGQNVTLSCEQNLNHDAMYWYRQDPGQGLRLIYYSQIVNDFQKGDIAEGYSVSREKKESFPLTVTSAQKNPTAFYLCASRPPGSAGELFFGEGSRLTVL.

The chain recombines TRBV27 with TRBJ2-3; 13 bases are a match to TRBD2. This CDR3 region has 16 residues. The V gene's germline CDR1 is MNHEY and CDR2 SMNVEV (reference sequence). V was clipped by 5 bases and J by 4 bases; unmatched bases: 6. CDR3 residues: CASSPRLAGGSDTQYF. In DNA form, the CDR3 reads TGTGCCAGCAGTCCAAGACTAGCGGGAGGTTCAGATACGCAGTATTTT.

The chain uses TRBV5-6 and TRBJ2-7, with unresolved D. Germline lookup yields CDR1 SGHDT and CDR2 YYEEEE. The CDR3 spans 12 residues. The V end lost 0 bases, the J end lost 4 bases, and 5 bases lay between the germline ends. The CDR3 reads CASSLAYYEQYF. In DNA form, the CDR3 reads TGTGCCAGCAGCTTGGCCTATTACGAGCAGTACTTC.

The DNA of the CDR3 is TGTGCCAGCAGCGCGGACAGGGTTTCTGAAAAACTGTTTTTT. Translation: CASSADRVSEKLFF. The chain uses TRBV7-9 and TRBJ1-4; TRBD1 aligns across 8 bases. CDR1 is SEHNR, CDR2 FQNEAQ, per germline (reference sequence). After removal of 5 bases from V and 7 bases from J, the junction contained 6 bases not matched to a gene. The CDR3 has 14 residues.

The chain uses TRBV19 and TRBJ1-1; TRBD1 agrees at 9 bases. CDR3 size: 14 residues. Germline CDR1 LNHDA, CDR2 SQIVND (reference sequence). J lost 0 bases, V lost 7 bases, and 3 bases had no gene match. The CDR3 DNA reads as TGTGCCAGTACCCGACAGGGGGTGAACACTGAAGCTTTCTTT. Its translation: CASTRQGVNTEAFF. Full variable domain (rest looked up from reference TRBV19 and TRBJ1-1): DGGITQSPKYLFRKEGQNVTLSCEQNLNHDAMYWYRQDPGQGLRLIYYSQIVNDFQKGDIAEGYSVSREKKESFPLTVTSAQKNPTAFYLCASTRQGVNTEAFFGQGTRLTVV.